Here is one T cell receptor beta chain with its context. This receptor's antigen is unknown. No base quality values were provided; no much bigger clone lies one nucleotide off. The sample originates from a study of blood T cell repertoires in COVID-19 (dated by TCRdb to the early 2020s). Regarding the complete study: Samples from collaborators originated in the United States, Italy and Spain and spanned both the acute and convalescent phases of COVID-19. The material from the prospective study consisted of cDNA or gDNA derived from T cells, B-cell-depleted T cells, or PBMCs. Deeply sampled blood TCRbeta repertoires from subjects exposed to, actively infected with, or recovered from COVID-19 were included in the dataset. The repertoires were released in a freely available public database meant as a resource for research on the immune response to SARS-CoV-2. The samples were drawn from two sources: the first 160 participants of the ongoing ImmuneRACE study, and 1,000 to 1,500 subjects contributed by 6 global collaborators. The sample metadata nearly always contained a de-identified subject ID, COVID-19 status, age in years and sex. HLA class I and class II types, where available, came from metadata supplied by the sample provider rather than from assay-based typing. General study outcomes and caveats: The quantity of clinical and demographic metadata differed by source and by participant and was supplied without curation.

At one collaborating source in Seattle, patients were enrolled during active infection and were followed longitudinally through the course of disease. The collaborating institutions used their own protocols to collect whole blood in K2EDTA tubes. Collaborator samples were shipped for TCRbeta analysis as frozen whole blood, isolated PBMCs, or DNA extracted from either sample type. TCRbeta CDR3 regions were amplified from genomic DNA by means of the immunoSEQ Assay, a bias-controlled multiplex PCR. The paper's processing steps were these. The number of nucleated cells in each sample was estimated by amplification of reference gene primers within the assay. To quantify the absolute abundance of each unique TCRbeta CDR3 rearrangement, sequence reads were collapsed and filtered. For each sample, productive Simpson clonality was calculated as the square root of Simpson's diversity index across productive rearrangements. TCRdb holds this immuneACCESS table with in-frame rearrangements only. Some clones are missing; in checked studies, unresolved V genes explain under half, and the rest has no known cause. Clone size and V and J calls were adopted from that table, with D and trimming inferred from the DNA. This sample has more than 150,000 clones in its table, and 85% to 95% of those were observed once. Of the sample, around 0.8% falls within the top ten clones.

Spanning cysteine to phenylalanine, the CDR3 consists of 14 amino acids. Only the CDR3 region is kept as DNA, spanning 42 bases read in frame from base 1. V is cut by 4 bases and J by 4 bases, and the space between the germline ends is 13 bases. The germline V gene supplies CDR1 SGHDN and CDR2 FVKESK. Input material: peripheral blood. This sequence uses TRBV14 and TRBJ1-1, and the D gene may be TRBD1, 5 bases matching. This clonotype was obtained from a young man with COVID-19, enrolled during active disease. The DNA is as follows: TGTGCCAGCAGCCCGGGGGGAAGGGGCACTGAAGCTTTCTTT. Translated, this is CASSPGGRGTEAFF.